This TCR beta chain was obtained from a study of radiotherapy plus CTLA-4 blockade in lung cancer. As concerns this clone: Its matching antigen is unknown.

Sequenced by immunoSEQ multiplex PCR; TCRdb stores in-frame clones only, minus some. The data hold around 80,000 clones, with approximately 73% observed a single time. Points from the study as a whole: After radiotherapy and ipilimumab, tumor-derived clones expanded in peripheral blood.

This TCR was recovered from a human donor with non-small cell lung cancer whose response to radiotherapy plus ipilimumab could not be evaluated. This material consisted of peripheral blood, taken from a patient treated with radiotherapy plus ipilimumab.

The CDR3 region has the DNA TGTGCCAGCAGCGCCCGACTAGGAGAGACCCAGTACTTC. Residues: CASSARLGETQYF. This chain links TRBV7-3 with TRBJ2-5, with D possibly TRBD2 on 6 matching bases. V lost 5 bases to trimming and J lost 4 bases, with 11 bases between them. Germline V lookup: CDR1 SGHTA, CDR2 FQGTGA. The length of the CDR3 is 13 residues.